This is a list of T cell receptor beta chains from one sample in a study of PD-L1 blockade in urothelial cancer. TCRdb's copy holds only in-frame clones and misses some; the assay was immunoSEQ multiplex PCR. The data show about 50,000 clones, 65% to 85% seen once. The sample consisted of PBMCs, taken around atezolizumab (anti-PD-L1) treatment. The receptors derive from a man in his 70s with urothelial cancer. CDR3s include the opening cysteine and the closing phenylalanine or tryptophan. Each record gives: clone size, J gene, V gene, D gene, CDR3 DNA, CDR3 protein. A D gene is named only where the DNA matches it firmly. Part of the rows lack a size; the others show once, few, many or a class for expanded clones.

clone_size: -; j_call: TRBJ1-4; v_call: TRBV2; d_call: -; cdr3_nt: TGTGCCAGCAGTGAAGGGGTAGACCCGGGGGAAAAACTGTTTTTT; cdr3_aa: CASSEGVDPGEKLFF
clone_size: -; j_call: TRBJ1-2; v_call: TRBV11-2; d_call: TRBD1; cdr3_nt: TGTGCCAGCAGCTTAGGCTTTAAGGGGGCCTATGGCTACACCTTC; cdr3_aa: CASSLGFKGAYGYTF
clone_size: -; j_call: TRBJ2-1; v_call: TRBV18; d_call: -; cdr3_nt: TGTGCCAGCTCACCGGAGGCGCGGTGGGTCGAGCAGTTCTTC; cdr3_aa: CASSPEARWVEQFF
clone_size: -; j_call: TRBJ1-2; v_call: TRBV5-5; d_call: TRBD1; cdr3_nt: TGTGCCAGCAGCCGTCGGACAGGGGGCGAAGACTATGGCTACACCTTC; cdr3_aa: CASSRRTGGEDYGYTF
clone_size: -; j_call: TRBJ2-1; v_call: TRBV10-2; d_call: -; cdr3_nt: TGCGCCAGCAGTGAGTTGACAATGGAGCAGTTCTTC; cdr3_aa: CASSELTMEQFF
clone_size: few; j_call: TRBJ2-7; v_call: TRBV5-5; d_call: TRBD2; cdr3_nt: TGTGCCAGCAGCTCCGTCGGAGCGGGAATCTACGAGCAGTACTTC; cdr3_aa: CASSSVGAGIYEQYF
clone_size: -; j_call: TRBJ2-7; v_call: TRBV10-2; d_call: TRBD2; cdr3_nt: TGCGCCAGCGGGGGCGGAGCTAGCGGGAGTGCCTACGAGCAGTACTTC; cdr3_aa: CASGGGASGSAYEQYF
clone_size: few; j_call: TRBJ2-7; v_call: TRBV7-9; d_call: TRBD1; cdr3_nt: TGTGCCAGCAGCTTATTCGTCGGACAGGGTGCGGACTACGAGCAGTACTTC; cdr3_aa: CASSLFVGQGADYEQYF
clone_size: -; j_call: TRBJ2-3; v_call: TRBV5-1; d_call: -; cdr3_nt: TGCGCCAGCAGCCTATATTTTAGCACAGATACGCAGTATTTT; cdr3_aa: CASSLYFSTDTQYF
clone_size: -; j_call: TRBJ1-1; v_call: TRBV6-1; d_call: -; cdr3_nt: TGTGCCAGCAGTGATCAGGGAGGAACTGAAGCTTTCTTT; cdr3_aa: CASSDQGGTEAFF
clone_size: -; j_call: TRBJ2-1; v_call: TRBV5-1; d_call: TRBD2; cdr3_nt: TGCGCCAGCAGCGTCACCGGGACTAGCGGAAGCAATGAGCAGTTCTTC; cdr3_aa: CASSVTGTSGSNEQFF